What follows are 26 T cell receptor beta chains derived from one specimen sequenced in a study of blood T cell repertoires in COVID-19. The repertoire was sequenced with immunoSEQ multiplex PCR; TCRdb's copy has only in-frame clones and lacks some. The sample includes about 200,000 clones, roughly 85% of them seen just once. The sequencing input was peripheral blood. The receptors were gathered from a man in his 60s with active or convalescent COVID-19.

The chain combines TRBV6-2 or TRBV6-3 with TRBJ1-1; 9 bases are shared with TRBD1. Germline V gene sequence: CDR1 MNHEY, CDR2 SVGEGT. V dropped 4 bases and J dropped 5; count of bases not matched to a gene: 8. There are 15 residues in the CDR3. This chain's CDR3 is CASSWTGTGRTEAFF. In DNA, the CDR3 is TGTGCCAGCAGTTGGACCGGGACAGGGAGGACTGAAGCTTTCTTT.

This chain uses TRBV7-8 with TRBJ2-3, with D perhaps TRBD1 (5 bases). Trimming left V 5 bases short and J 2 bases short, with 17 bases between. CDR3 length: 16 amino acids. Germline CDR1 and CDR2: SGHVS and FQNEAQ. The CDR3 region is CASSPRQSASTDTQYF. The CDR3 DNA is TGTGCCAGCAGCCCCCGACAGTCCGCGTCCACAGATACGCAGTATTTT.

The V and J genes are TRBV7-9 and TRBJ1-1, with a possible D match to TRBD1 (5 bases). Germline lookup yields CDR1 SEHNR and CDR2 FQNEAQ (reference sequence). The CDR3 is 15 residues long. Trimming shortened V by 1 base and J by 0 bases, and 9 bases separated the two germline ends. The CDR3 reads CASSLVTGMNTEAFF. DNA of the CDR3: TGTGCCAGCAGCTTAGTAACAGGAATGAACACTGAAGCTTTCTTT.

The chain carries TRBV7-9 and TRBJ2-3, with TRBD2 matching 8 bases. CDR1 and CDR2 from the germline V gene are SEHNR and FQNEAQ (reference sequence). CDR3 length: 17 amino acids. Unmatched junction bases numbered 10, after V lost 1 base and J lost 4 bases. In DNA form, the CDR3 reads TGTGCCAGCAGCTTAGGGGATACTAACGGGGGGGCAGATACGCAGTATTTT. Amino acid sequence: CASSLGDTNGGADTQYF.

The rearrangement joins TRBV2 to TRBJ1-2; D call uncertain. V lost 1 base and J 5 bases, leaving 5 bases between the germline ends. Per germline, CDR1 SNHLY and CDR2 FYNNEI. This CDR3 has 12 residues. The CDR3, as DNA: TGTGCCAGCAGTGAAGGAGGGTATGGCTACACCTTC. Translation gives CASSEGGYGYTF.

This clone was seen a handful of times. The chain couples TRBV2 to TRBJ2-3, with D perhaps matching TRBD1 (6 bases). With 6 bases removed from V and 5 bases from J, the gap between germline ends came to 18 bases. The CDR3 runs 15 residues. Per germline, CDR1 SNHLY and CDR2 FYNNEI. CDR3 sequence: CASRSGQSLRDTQYF. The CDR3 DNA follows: TGTGCCAGCAGGAGTGGACAGTCCCTAAGAGATACGCAGTATTTT.

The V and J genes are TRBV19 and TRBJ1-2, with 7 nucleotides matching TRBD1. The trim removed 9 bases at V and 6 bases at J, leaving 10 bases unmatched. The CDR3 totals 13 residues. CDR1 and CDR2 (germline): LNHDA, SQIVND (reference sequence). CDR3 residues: CASSRGFQNGYTF. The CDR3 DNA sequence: TGTGCCAGCTCCAGGGGGTTCCAGAATGGCTACACCTTC.

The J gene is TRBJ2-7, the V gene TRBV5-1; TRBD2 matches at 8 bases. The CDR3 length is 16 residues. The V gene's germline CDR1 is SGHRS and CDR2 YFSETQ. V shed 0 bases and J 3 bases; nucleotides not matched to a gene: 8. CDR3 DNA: TGCGCCAGCAGCTTGGCTACTGGGACTAGATTCTACGAGCAGTACTTC. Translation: CASSLATGTRFYEQYF.

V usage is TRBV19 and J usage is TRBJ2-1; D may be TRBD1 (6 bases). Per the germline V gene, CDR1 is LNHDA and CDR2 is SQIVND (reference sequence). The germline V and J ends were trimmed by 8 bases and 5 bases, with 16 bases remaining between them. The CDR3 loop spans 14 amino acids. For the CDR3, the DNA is TGTGCCAGTTCCGGGACAAGGTATAACAATGAGCAGTTCTTC. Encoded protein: CASSGTRYNNEQFF. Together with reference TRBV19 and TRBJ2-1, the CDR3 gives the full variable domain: DGGITQSPKYLFRKEGQNVTLSCEQNLNHDAMYWYRQDPGQGLRLIYYSQIVNDFQKGDIAEGYSVSREKKESFPLTVTSAQKNPTAFYLCASSGTRYNNEQFFGPGTRLTVL.

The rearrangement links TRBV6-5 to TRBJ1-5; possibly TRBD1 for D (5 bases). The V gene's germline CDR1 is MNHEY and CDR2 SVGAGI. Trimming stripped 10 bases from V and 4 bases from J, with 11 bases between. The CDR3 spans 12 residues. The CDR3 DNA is TGTGCCATCGGACAAGGGAATCAGCCCCAGCATTTT. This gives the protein CAIGQGNQPQHF.

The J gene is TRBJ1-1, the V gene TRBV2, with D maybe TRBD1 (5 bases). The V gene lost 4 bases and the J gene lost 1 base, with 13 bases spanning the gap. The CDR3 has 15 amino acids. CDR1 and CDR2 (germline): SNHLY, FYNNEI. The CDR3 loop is CASSGSRVANTEAFF. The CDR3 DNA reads TGTGCCAGCAGTGGGTCCAGGGTAGCGAACACTGAAGCTTTCTTT. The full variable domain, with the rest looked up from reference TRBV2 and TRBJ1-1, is EPEVTQTPSHQVTQMGQEVILRCVPISNHLYFYWYRQILGQKVEFLVSFYNNEISEKSEIFDDQFSVERPDGSNFTLKIRSTKLEDSAMYFCASSGSRVANTEAFFGQGTRLTVV.

DNA for the CDR3: TGTGCCACCAGCAGAGATCTGGCGACAGGGTACGAGCAGTACTTC. It translates to CATSRDLATGYEQYF. The V call is TRBV15, the J call TRBJ2-7; 7 bases fit TRBD1. Germline CDR1 is LNHNV and CDR2 is YYDKDF (reference sequence). The junction had 6 bases not matched to a gene; V was cut back by 0 bases and J by 4 bases. The CDR3 is made up of 15 amino acids.

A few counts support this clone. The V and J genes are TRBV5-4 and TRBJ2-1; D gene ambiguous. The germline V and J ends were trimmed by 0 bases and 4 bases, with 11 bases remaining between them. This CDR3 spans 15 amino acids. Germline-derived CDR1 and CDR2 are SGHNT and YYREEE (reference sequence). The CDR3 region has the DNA TGTGCCAGCAGCTTGGTTGGCGGATTTTACAATGAGCAGTTCTTC. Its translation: CASSLVGGFYNEQFF.

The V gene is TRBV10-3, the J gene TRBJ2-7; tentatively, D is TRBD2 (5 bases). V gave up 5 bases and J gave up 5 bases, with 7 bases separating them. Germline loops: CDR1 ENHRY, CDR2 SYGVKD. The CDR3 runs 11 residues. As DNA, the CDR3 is TGTGCCATCAGTAAGAGGGACGAGCAGTACTTC. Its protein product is CAISKRDEQYF.

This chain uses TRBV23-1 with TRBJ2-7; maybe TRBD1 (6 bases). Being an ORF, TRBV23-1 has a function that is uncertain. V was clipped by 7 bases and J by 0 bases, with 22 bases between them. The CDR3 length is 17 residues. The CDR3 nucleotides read TGCGCCAGCACCAAAAAACCACAGGGTCCCAGCTCCTACGAGCAGTACTTC. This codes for CASTKKPQGPSSYEQYF.

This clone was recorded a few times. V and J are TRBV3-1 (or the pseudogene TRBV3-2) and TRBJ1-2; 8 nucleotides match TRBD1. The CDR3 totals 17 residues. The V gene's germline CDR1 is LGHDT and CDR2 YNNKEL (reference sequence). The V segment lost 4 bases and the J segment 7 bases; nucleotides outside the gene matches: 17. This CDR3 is CASSPGWDRMGASGYTF. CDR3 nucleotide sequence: TGTGCCAGCAGCCCCGGATGGGACAGGATGGGGGCGAGTGGCTACACCTTC.

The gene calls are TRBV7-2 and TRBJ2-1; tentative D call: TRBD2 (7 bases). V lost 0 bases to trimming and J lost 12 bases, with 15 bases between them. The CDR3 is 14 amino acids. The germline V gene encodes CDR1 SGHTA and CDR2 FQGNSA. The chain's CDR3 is CASSLAGGAVGQFF. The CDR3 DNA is TGTGCCAGCAGCTTAGCGGGGGGGGCGGTTGGGCAGTTCTTC.

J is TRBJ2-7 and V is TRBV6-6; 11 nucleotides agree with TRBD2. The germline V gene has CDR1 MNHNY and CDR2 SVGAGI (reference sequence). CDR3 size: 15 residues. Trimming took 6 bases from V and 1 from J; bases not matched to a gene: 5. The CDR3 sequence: CASRSLAGGSYEQYF. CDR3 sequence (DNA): TGTGCCAGCAGATCCTTAGCGGGGGGGTCCTACGAGCAGTACTTC.

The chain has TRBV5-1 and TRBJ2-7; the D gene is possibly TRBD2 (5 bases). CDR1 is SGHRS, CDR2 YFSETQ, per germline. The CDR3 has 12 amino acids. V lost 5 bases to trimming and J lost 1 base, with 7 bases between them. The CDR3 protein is CASRLESYEQYF. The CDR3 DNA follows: TGCGCCAGCAGACTAGAATCCTACGAGCAGTACTTC. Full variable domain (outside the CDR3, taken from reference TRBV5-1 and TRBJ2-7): KAGVTQTPRYLIKTRGQQVTLSCSPISGHRSVSWYQQTPGQGLQFLFEYFSETQRNKGNFPGRFSGRQFSNSRSEMNVSTLELGDSALYLCASRLESYEQYFGPGTRLTVT.

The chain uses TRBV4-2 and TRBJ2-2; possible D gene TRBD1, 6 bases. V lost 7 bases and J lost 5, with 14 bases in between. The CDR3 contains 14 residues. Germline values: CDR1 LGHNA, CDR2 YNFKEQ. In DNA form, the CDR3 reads TGTGCCAGCACCAGGGAACAGGGAACCGGGGAGCTGTTTTTT. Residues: CASTREQGTGELFF.

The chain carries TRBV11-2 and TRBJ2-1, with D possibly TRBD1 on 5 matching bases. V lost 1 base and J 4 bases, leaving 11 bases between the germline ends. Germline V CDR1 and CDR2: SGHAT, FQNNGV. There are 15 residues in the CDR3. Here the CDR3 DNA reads TGTGCCAGCAGCTTAGCTTTAGGGGAATACAATGAGCAGTTCTTC. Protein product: CASSLALGEYNEQFF.

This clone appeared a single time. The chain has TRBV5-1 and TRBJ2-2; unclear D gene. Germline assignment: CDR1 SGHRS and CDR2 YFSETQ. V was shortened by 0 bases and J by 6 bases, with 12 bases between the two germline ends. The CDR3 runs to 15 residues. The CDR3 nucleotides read TGCGCCAGCAGCTTGGAATCCCTCCCGGCCGGGGAGCTGTTTTTT. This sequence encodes CASSLESLPAGELFF.

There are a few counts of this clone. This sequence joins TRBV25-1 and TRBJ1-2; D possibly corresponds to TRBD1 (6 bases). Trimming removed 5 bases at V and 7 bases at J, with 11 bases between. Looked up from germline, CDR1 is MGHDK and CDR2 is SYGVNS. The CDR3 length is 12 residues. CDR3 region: CASSTGYLGYTF. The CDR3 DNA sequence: TGTGCCAGCAGTACAGGGTACCTTGGCTACACCTTC.

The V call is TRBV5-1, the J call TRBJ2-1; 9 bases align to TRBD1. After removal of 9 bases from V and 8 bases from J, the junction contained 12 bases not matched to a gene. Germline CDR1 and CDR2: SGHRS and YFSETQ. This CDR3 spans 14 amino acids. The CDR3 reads CATARDRVNDEQFF. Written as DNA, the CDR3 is TGCGCCACCGCCCGGGACAGGGTCAACGATGAGCAGTTCTTC.

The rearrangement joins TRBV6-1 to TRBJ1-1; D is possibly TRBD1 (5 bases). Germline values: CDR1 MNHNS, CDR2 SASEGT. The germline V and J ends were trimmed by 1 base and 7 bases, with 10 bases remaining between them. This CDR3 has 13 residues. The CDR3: CASSEGTRVEAFF. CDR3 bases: TGTGCCAGCAGTGAAGGGACCAGGGTTGAAGCTTTCTTT.

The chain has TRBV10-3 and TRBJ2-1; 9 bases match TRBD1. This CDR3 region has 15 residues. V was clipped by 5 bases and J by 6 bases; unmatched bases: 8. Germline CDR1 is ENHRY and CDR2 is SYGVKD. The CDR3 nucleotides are TGTGCCATCAGTCCCGGACAGGGGAAAATCAATGAGCAGTTCTTC. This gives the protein CAISPGQGKINEQFF.